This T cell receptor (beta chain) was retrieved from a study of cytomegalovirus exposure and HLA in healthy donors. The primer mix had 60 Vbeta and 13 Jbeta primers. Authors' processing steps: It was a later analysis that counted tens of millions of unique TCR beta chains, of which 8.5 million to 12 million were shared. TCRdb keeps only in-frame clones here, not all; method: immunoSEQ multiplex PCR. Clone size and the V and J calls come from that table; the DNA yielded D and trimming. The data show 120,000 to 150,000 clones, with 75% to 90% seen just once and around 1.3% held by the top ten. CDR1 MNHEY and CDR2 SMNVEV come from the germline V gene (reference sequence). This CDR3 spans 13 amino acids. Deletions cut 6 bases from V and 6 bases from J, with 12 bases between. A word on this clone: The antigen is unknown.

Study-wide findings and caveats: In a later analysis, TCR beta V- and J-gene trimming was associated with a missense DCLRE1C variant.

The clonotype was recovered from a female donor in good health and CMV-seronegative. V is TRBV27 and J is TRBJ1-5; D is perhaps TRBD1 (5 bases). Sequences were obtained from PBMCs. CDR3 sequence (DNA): TGTGCCAGCAGCTACCAGGGTAGTCAGCCCCAGCATTTT. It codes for CASSYQGSQPQHF.